This TCR beta chain was recorded in a study of blood T cell repertoires in COVID-19. Across the whole study: The origin of the acute and convalescent COVID-19 samples was the United States, Italy and Spain.

CDR3 length: 14 residues. Germline CDR1 MNHNY, CDR2 SVGAGI (reference sequence). The V gene lost 7 bases and the J gene lost 1 base, with 14 bases spanning the gap. Sequencing was performed with immunoSEQ multiplex PCR; in TCRdb, only in-frame clones are kept and a portion is missing. Here the sample spans hundreds of thousands of clones, around 90% being singletons. Before being deemed recovered, Cohort 3 donors had two negative PCRs, clearance, or symptom resolution. The source of this sequence is a woman aged 45-59 years who had recovered from COVID-19. The sample taken for sequencing was PBMCs or T cells enriched from blood (not recorded which). V gene TRBV6-6 combines with J gene TRBJ2-7, with a tentative D call TRBD2 (5 bases). CDR3 nucleotide sequence: TGTGCCAGCATCTCAGGACTGTTTTCCTACGAGCAGTACTTC. Translated, it gives CASISGLFSYEQYF.